This passage covers 27 T cell receptor beta chains from one sample sequenced in a study of molecular identifiers for immune sequencing clone quantification. Each CDR3 protein is one row after TCRdb ran MiXCR on the PCR reads. Of approximately 550,000 distinct CDR3 sequences in the sample, about 25% were seen once. Input material: naive CD8+ T cells from blood, with Jurkat cell RNA spiked in. Subset specified: FACS-sorted CD8+CD4-CCR7+CD45RA+ naive T cells. Receptors originate from a human donor in good health. Some libraries in this study had Jurkat cell RNA spiked in.

There are a few counts of this clonotype. The V and J genes are TRBV20-1 and TRBJ2-1; 7 bases fit TRBD2. The CDR3 is made up of 15 amino acids. The V segment lost 3 bases and the J segment 2 bases; nucleotides outside the gene matches: 7. Looked up from germline, CDR1 is DFQATT and CDR2 is SNEGSKA (reference sequence). The CDR3 here is CSARGWTSPYNEQFF. Written as DNA, the CDR3 is TGCAGTGCTAGGGGCTGGACTAGTCCCTACAATGAGCAGTTCTTC.

This clonotype was counted only a few times. The chain is built from TRBV29-1 and TRBJ1-1, with 7 positions matching TRBD1. Germline assignment: CDR1 SQVTM and CDR2 ANQGSEA. The CDR3 covers 14 residues. V was pared by 3 bases and J by 4 bases, with 8 bases of the junction left unmatched. DNA for the CDR3: TGCAGCGTTGAGCCTCGGCAGGGGGGCACTGAAGCTTTCTTT. Translating it yields CSVEPRQGGTEAFF.

The J gene is TRBJ2-5, the V gene TRBV7-9; no definite D call. This CDR3 spans 16 amino acids. V dropped 0 bases and J dropped 2 bases, with 13 bases sitting between them. CDR1 SEHNR and CDR2 FQNEAQ come from the germline V gene (reference sequence). Here the CDR3 reads CASSLAGYEKQETQYF. In DNA, the CDR3 is TGTGCCAGCAGCTTAGCTGGGTACGAGAAGCAAGAGACCCAGTACTTC.

This clonotype has ten or more counts. The chain recombines TRBV20-1 with TRBJ2-1, with 7 bases lining up with TRBD2. Losses at the gene ends were 3 bases for V and 3 bases for J; bases not matched to a gene: 8. The CDR3 sequence is 15 residues long. Germline assignment: CDR1 DFQATT and CDR2 SNEGSKA (reference sequence). The CDR3 protein is CSARPLAANYNEQFF. The CDR3 bases are TGCAGTGCTAGGCCTCTAGCGGCGAACTACAATGAGCAGTTCTTC.

This clonotype was observed at least ten times. The CDR3 DNA reads as TGTGCCAGCAGTTCCGTGCTCCAAATAGCGGGGAGGTCAGATACGCAGTATTTT. Its protein is CASSSVLQIAGRSDTQYF. The chain is built from TRBV6-5 and TRBJ2-3, with 8 bases fitting TRBD2. Germline V gene data show CDR1 as MNHEY and CDR2 as SVGAGI. The CDR3 has 18 residues. The J segment lost 4 bases and the V segment lost 4 bases, leaving 16 bases of the junction unmatched.

The chain employs TRBV12-3 or TRBV12-4 and TRBJ1-2, with TRBD1 matching over 7 bases. V trimming: 6 bases; J trimming: 1 base; junction bases outside the gene matches: 11. The CDR3 sequence is 16 residues long. The CDR3 bases are TGTGCCAGCAGCCCAAGCGGACAGGAACATAACTATGGCTACACCTTC. It translates to CASSPSGQEHNYGYTF.

This clonotype has more than one count but fewer than ten. The chain carries TRBV4-3 and TRBJ1-4; D not certain. Germline-derived CDR1 and CDR2 are LGHNA and YSLEER. The germline V and J ends were trimmed by 2 bases and 0 bases, with 13 bases remaining between them. CDR3 length: 17 residues. This CDR3 reads CASSQTVHGATNEKLFF. The CDR3, as DNA: TGCGCCAGCAGCCAAACCGTCCACGGTGCAACTAATGAAAAACTGTTTTTT.

This clonotype was detected ten times or more. This chain joins TRBV6-6 and TRBJ2-7; D call uncertain. V was shortened by 0 bases and J by 6 bases, with 9 bases between the two germline ends. In germline, CDR1 is MNHNY, CDR2 SVGAGI (reference sequence). This CDR3 has 13 amino acids. The CDR3 loop is CASSYSYGLEQYF. The CDR3 coding sequence is TGTGCCAGCAGTTACTCGTACGGTCTCGAGCAGTACTTC.

The chain couples TRBV2 to TRBJ1-4; D not certain. V was cut by 4 bases and J by 3 bases, with 15 bases left in between. Per the germline V gene, CDR1 is SNHLY and CDR2 is FYNNEI. This CDR3 is built from 16 residues. CDR3 protein: CASSAVTRLPNEKLFF. DNA for the CDR3: TGTGCCAGCAGTGCGGTGACAAGGCTGCCTAATGAAAAACTGTTTTTT.

This clonotype occurred a few times. J is TRBJ1-2 and V is TRBV10-3, with D hard to call. The ends were cut back, 3 bases at V and 4 bases at J, with 9 bases in the middle. The CDR3 spans 13 residues. The germline V gene encodes CDR1 ENHRY and CDR2 SYGVKD. The CDR3 here is CAISDEGSYGYTF. Written as DNA, the CDR3 is TGTGCCATCAGTGATGAAGGGAGCTATGGCTACACCTTC.

This chain links TRBV27 with TRBJ1-1, with unresolved D. The germline V gene has CDR1 MNHEY and CDR2 SMNVEV (reference sequence). The CDR3 sequence is 17 residues long. With 5 bases removed from V and 4 bases from J, the gap between germline ends came to 23 bases. CDR3 sequence: CASSTTKRGVEGTEAFF. In nucleotides, the CDR3 is TGTGCCAGCAGTACGACGAAAAGAGGAGTCGAAGGCACTGAAGCTTTCTTT.

The chain joins TRBV4-3 to TRBJ2-7, with TRBD2 matching over 9 bases. Trimming at V came to 2 bases and at J to 3 bases, leaving 8 bases not matched to a gene. Germline V gives CDR1 LGHNA, CDR2 YSLEER. The CDR3 runs to 16 residues. The CDR3 protein is CASSQSWASGNYEQYF. The DNA for the CDR3 is TGCGCCAGCAGCCAATCGTGGGCTAGCGGGAACTACGAGCAGTACTTC.

The chain joins TRBV14 to TRBJ1-1, with D hard to call. The CDR3 consists of 16 residues. Trimming took off 1 base at V and 4 bases at J, with 16 bases between the two ends. Germline CDR1 is SGHDN and CDR2 is FVKESK. CDR3 in amino acids: CASSQGTVSWGTEAFF. Here the CDR3 DNA reads TGTGCCAGCAGCCAAGGGACGGTCTCATGGGGCACTGAAGCTTTCTTT.

This clonotype came up once. The chain carries TRBV20-1 and TRBJ2-5; TRBD2 agrees at 15 bases. Per germline, CDR1 DFQATT and CDR2 SNEGSKA (reference sequence). V lost 6 bases and J lost 4; bases outside the gene matches: 15. CDR3 length: 18 residues. CDR3 sequence reads: CSAPSEGTGLAGGETQYF. CDR3 bases: TGCAGTGCGCCCTCCGAGGGGACGGGACTAGCGGGGGGAGAGACCCAGTACTTC.

This clonotype was observed a handful of times. A read error is likely, as this CDR3 ends without the conserved phenylalanine or tryptophan. The chain joins TRBV29-1 to TRBJ2-5; D unresolved. Germline assignment: CDR1 SQVTM and CDR2 ANQGSEA. V dropped 3 bases and J dropped 2 bases, with 10 bases sitting between them. The CDR3 is made up of 13 amino acids. The CDR3 spells CSVDSAYQETQYS. CDR3 DNA: TGCAGCGTTGACTCAGCCTATCAAGAGACCCAGTACTCC.

Comment on this clonotype: A much larger clone sits a single nucleotide away, making a read error possible. The CDR3 does not close with the conserved phenylalanine or tryptophan, likely indicating a read error. The chain combines TRBV7-9 with TRBJ1-1, with TRBD1 identical over 7 bases. Trimming cost V 4 bases and J 6 bases; bases outside gene matches: 5. The CDR3 spans 13 residues. The germline V gene has CDR1 SEHNR and CDR2 FQNEAQ (reference sequence). The CDR3 here is CASSSTGVAEAFL. The CDR3 DNA is TGTGCCAGCAGCTCAACAGGGGTGGCTGAAGCTTTCTTA.

This clonotype appeared many times. The chain recombines TRBV5-1 with TRBJ2-7, with D unclear. CDR3 length: 13 amino acids. From germline, CDR1 is SGHRS and CDR2 YFSETQ. Trimming removed 0 bases at V and 3 bases at J, with 7 bases between. In nucleotides, the CDR3 is TGCGCCAGCAGCTTGGTAGGCAACTACGAGCAGTACTTC. It translates to CASSLVGNYEQYF.

The sample holds a few counts of this clonotype. The rearrangement uses TRBV30 and TRBJ1-1; D not certain. The CDR3 spans 18 residues. Germline V CDR1 and CDR2: GTSNPN, SVGIG (reference sequence). V shed 0 bases and J shed 0 bases, with 20 bases lying between them. The CDR3 sequence: CAWSVLSLHEFMNTEAFF. Written as DNA, the CDR3 is TGTGCCTGGAGTGTACTAAGCCTGCATGAGTTCATGAACACTGAAGCTTTCTTT.

V usage is TRBV7-6 and J usage is TRBJ1-3; a possible D gene is TRBD1 (5 bases). V lost 2 bases, J lost 0 bases, and 8 bases lay in between. This CDR3 region has 15 residues. Looked up from germline, CDR1 is SGHVS and CDR2 is FNYEAQ. The CDR3 protein is CASSLTTDSGNTIYF. The CDR3 coding sequence is TGTGCCAGCAGCTTAACGACAGACTCTGGAAACACCATATATTTT.

The rearrangement links TRBV7-9 to TRBJ2-5; D is unresolved. The ends were cut back, 3 bases at V and 3 bases at J, with 5 bases in the middle. Germline CDR1 SEHNR, CDR2 FQNEAQ (reference sequence). CDR3 length: 12 amino acids. The DNA for the CDR3 is TGTGCCAGCAGCTTTGGGAAAGAGACCCAGTACTTC. Translated: CASSFGKETQYF.

This CDR3 reads CANGHWDGLHTGELFF. In DNA, the CDR3 is TGTGCCAACGGCCACTGGGACGGCTTGCACACCGGGGAGCTGTTTTTT. J is TRBJ2-2 and V is TRBV3-1; D assignment may be TRBD1 or TRBD2 (5 bases each). The germline V gene has CDR1 LGHDT and CDR2 YNNKEL (reference sequence). The CDR3 has 16 amino acids. V was pared by 10 bases and J by 3 bases, with 21 bases between. The full variable domain, its missing parts supplied by reference TRBV3-1 and TRBJ2-2, is DTAVSQTPKYLVTQMGNDKSIKCEQNLGHDTMYWYKQDSKKFLKIMFSYNNKELIINETVPNRFSPKSPDKAHLNLHINSLELGDSAVYFCANGHWDGLHTGELFFGEGSRLTVL.

With respect to this clonotype: At one end, the junction sequence differs from germline, possibly due to a read error. This sequence joins TRBV7-6 and TRBJ1-1; D uncertain. The CDR3 length is 14 residues. Germline V lookup: CDR1 SGHVS, CDR2 FNYEAQ. In DNA, the CDR3 is TGTGCCAGCAGCCCCGGGCTGTCCATAGGTGAAGCTCTCTTT. It encodes CASSPGLSIGEALF.

The DNA for the CDR3 is TGTGCCAGCAGCGTAGCAGGGTCTCCTAATGAAAAACTGTTTTTT. Amino acids: CASSVAGSPNEKLFF. The rearrangement uses TRBV9 and TRBJ1-4; a weak D match, TRBD1 (5 bases). Germline V lookup: CDR1 SGDLS, CDR2 YYNGEE. CDR3 length: 15 amino acids. The V end lost 0 bases, the J end lost 3 bases, and 9 bases lay between the germline ends.

Ten or more counts support this clonotype. The J gene is TRBJ1-2, the V gene TRBV4-1; 8 bases fit TRBD1. CDR3 length: 14 residues. Germline V gene lookup returns CDR1 MGHRA and CDR2 YSYEKL. The ends lost 5 bases at V and 7 bases at J; junction bases unmatched: 9. Here the CDR3 reads CASSLGQGASGYTF. The CDR3 region has the DNA TGCGCCAGCAGCTTGGGGCAGGGGGCCTCTGGCTACACCTTC.

The chain carries TRBV2 and TRBJ1-4, with 7 bases aligning to TRBD1. Germline V lookup: CDR1 SNHLY, CDR2 FYNNEI. Trimming at V came to 8 bases and at J to 8 bases, leaving 8 bases not matched to a gene. The CDR3 covers 13 residues. The CDR3 DNA is TGTGCCAGCGCCGAGACAGGGCGCGAAAAACTGTTTTTT. Its translation is CASAETGREKLFF.

This clonotype has only a few counts. CDR3 in amino acids: CAWSVKLGAQPQHF. The CDR3 coding sequence is TGTGCCTGGAGTGTAAAGCTGGGGGCTCAGCCCCAGCATTTT. The rearrangement links TRBV30 to TRBJ1-5, with D tentatively TRBD1 (6 bases). Per germline, CDR1 GTSNPN and CDR2 SVGIG (reference sequence). There are 14 residues in the CDR3. The germline V and J ends were trimmed by 0 bases and 6 bases, with 12 bases remaining between them. The full variable domain, its missing parts supplied by reference TRBV30 and TRBJ1-5, is SQTIHQWPATLVQPVGSPLSLECTVEGTSNPNLYWYRQAAGRGLQLLFYSVGIGQISSEVPQNLSASRPQDRQFILSSKKLLLSDSGFYLCAWSVKLGAQPQHFGDGTRLSIL.

This clonotype showed up many times. CDR3 DNA sequence: TGTGCCAGCAGTTTATTCCCTAACAGGGACAATGAAAAACTGTTTTTT. This sequence encodes CASSLFPNRDNEKLFF. The chain joins TRBV27 to TRBJ1-4, with D perhaps TRBD1 (6 bases). Trimming left V 1 base short and J 5 bases short, with 14 bases between. CDR1 MNHEY and CDR2 SMNVEV come from the germline V gene (reference sequence). The CDR3 spans 16 residues. Full variable domain (outside the CDR3, taken from reference TRBV27 and TRBJ1-4): EAQVTQNPRYLITVTGKKLTVTCSQNMNHEYMSWYRQDPGLGLRQIYYSMNVEVTDKGDVPEGYKVSRKEKRNFPLILESPSPNQTSLYFCASSLFPNRDNEKLFFGSGTQLSVL.